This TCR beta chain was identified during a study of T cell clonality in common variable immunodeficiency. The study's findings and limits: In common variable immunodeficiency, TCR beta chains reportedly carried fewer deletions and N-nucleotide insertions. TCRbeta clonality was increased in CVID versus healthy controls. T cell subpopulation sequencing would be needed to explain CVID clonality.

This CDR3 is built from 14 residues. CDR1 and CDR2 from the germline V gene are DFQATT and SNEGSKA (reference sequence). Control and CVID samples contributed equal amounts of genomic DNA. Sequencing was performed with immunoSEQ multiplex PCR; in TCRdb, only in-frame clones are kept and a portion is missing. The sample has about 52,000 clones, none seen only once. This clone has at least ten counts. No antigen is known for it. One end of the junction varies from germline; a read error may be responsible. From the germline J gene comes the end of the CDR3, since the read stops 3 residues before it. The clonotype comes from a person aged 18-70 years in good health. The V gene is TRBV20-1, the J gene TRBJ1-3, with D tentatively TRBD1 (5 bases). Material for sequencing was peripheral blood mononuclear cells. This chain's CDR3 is CSAKTAGRGNTIYF. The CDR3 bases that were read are TGCAGTGCGAAGACGGCCGGGAGGGGAAACACA.